This TCR beta chain was sequenced for a study of metastatic and nonmetastatic thyroid tumors. Looking at the study overall: Repertoires from blood and tumor or nodule tissue of malignant and benign thyroid patients were compared. General observations from the study: As reported, TCR beta diversity in blood and tumor was significantly higher in malignant thyroid tumors than in benign nodules.

Notes on this clone: The antigen remains undetermined.

Germline lookup yields CDR1 SGHTA and CDR2 FQGNSA. This CDR3 contains 15 residues. V lost 7 bases to trimming and J lost 3 bases; unmatched junction nucleotides: 11. In the source study's methods: A classifier of distant metastasis in papillary thyroid cancer was built from CDR3 differences (across clinicopathological groups). TCRdb ran MiXCR on the PCR reads. Here the V and J calls rest on TCRdb's processing, not on the authors' analysis. The sample includes roughly 8,900 clones, around 29% of them seen just once. All patients were untreated before thyroid surgery. This receptor was identified in a female donor with papillary thyroid cancer or a benign thyroid nodule (not recorded which). Some clones in this sample may be carry-over from other donors' samples. The sequencing sample was made of tumor tissue. The rearrangement uses TRBV7-2 and TRBJ2-7; TRBD2 matches 8 bases. DNA for the CDR3: TGTGCCAGCATTCCAACGTCGGGAGGGTACTACGAGCAGTACTTC. Its translation is CASIPTSGGYYEQYF.